This T cell receptor (beta chain) was found in a study of regulatory T cells in long-lasting Graves disease. This clonotype was counted between two and nine times. Its antigen is not known. Points from the study as a whole: It was in persistent disease that TRBV28, TRBJ1-2 and TRBJ2-5 were favored.

The CDR3 runs to 13 residues. V was pared by 5 bases and J by 4 bases, with 3 bases of the junction left unmatched. Germline CDR1 SNHLY, CDR2 FYNNEI. Time point denoted: newly diagnosed GD, antithyroid drugs for less than 3 months. From PBMCs, RNA was extracted and then used to make the TCR library. CDR3 regions were amplified by Arm-PCR using iRepertoire HTBI primers to build TCR beta libraries. Via MiXCR, TCRdb re-called the multiplex PCR reads, giving one row per CDR3 protein. The sample has just over 600,000 distinct CDR3 sequences, roughly 15% seen once. This sample also belongs to another study, concerning T cells in Graves' hyperthyroidism and ophthalmopathy.

The TCR was taken from a woman aged 25 to 39 with Graves disease. The sample was peripheral blood mononuclear cells (PBMCs), taken at new diagnosis, from a patient treated with antithyroid drugs. The chain employs TRBV2 and TRBJ2-5, with 8 bases matching TRBD1. CDR3: CASSYTGGETQYF. The DNA of the CDR3 is TGTGCCAGCAGTTACACAGGGGGAGAGACCCAGTACTTC.